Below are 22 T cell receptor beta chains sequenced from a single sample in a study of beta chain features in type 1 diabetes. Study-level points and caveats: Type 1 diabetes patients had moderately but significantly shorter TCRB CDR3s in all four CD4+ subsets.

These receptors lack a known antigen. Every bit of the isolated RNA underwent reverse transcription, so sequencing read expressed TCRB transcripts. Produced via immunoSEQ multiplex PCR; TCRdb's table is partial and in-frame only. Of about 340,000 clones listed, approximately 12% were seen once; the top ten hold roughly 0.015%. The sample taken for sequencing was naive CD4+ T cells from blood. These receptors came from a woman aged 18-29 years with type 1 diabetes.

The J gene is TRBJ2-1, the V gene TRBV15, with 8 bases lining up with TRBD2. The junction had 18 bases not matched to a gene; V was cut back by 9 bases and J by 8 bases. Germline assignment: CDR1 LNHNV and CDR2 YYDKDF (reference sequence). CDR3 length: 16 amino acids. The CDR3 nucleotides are TGTGCCACTTCACCGAGCGGGGGTACCTTTTGGGATGAGCAGTTCTTC. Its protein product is CATSPSGGTFWDEQFF.

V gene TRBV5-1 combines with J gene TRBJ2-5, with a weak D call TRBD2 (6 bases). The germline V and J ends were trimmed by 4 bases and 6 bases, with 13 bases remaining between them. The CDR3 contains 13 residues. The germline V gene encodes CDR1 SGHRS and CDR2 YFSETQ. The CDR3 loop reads CASSPGVRQTQYF. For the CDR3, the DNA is TGCGCCAGCAGCCCGGGAGTTAGGCAGACCCAGTACTTC. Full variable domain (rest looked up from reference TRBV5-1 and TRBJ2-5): KAGVTQTPRYLIKTRGQQVTLSCSPISGHRSVSWYQQTPGQGLQFLFEYFSETQRNKGNFPGRFSGRQFSNSRSEMNVSTLELGDSALYLCASSPGVRQTQYFGPGTRLLVL.

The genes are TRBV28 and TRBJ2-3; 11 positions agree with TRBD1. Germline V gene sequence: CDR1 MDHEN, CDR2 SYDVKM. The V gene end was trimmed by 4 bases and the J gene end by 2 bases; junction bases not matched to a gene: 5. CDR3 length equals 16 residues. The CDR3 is CASSYRTGGITDTQYF. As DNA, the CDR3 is TGTGCCAGCAGTTATAGGACAGGGGGCATCACAGATACGCAGTATTTT.

CDR3 residues: CASSLGGTSNIQYF. The CDR3 DNA is TGCGCCAGCAGCTTGGGTGGGACTTCTAACATTCAGTACTTC. V usage is TRBV5-1 and J usage is TRBJ2-4; D might be TRBD2 (6 bases). Germline V lookup: CDR1 SGHRS, CDR2 YFSETQ. The CDR3 loop spans 14 amino acids. Deletions cut 0 bases from V and 7 bases from J, with 11 bases between. The variable domain in full, completed from reference TRBV5-1 and TRBJ2-4, reads KAGVTQTPRYLIKTRGQQVTLSCSPISGHRSVSWYQQTPGQGLQFLFEYFSETQRNKGNFPGRFSGRQFSNSRSEMNVSTLELGDSALYLCASSLGGTSNIQYFGAGTRLSVL.

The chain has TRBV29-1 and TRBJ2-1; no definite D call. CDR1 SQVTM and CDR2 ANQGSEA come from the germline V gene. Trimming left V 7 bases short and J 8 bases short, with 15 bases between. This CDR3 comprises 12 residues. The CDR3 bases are TGCAGCGCCACGCCCAGTTCCCATGAGCAGTTCTTC. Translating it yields CSATPSSHEQFF.

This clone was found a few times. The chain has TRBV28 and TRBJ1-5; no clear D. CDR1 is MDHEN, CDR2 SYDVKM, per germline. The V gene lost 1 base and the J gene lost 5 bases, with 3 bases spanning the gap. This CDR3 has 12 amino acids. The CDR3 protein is CASSLSDQPQHF. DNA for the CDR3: TGTGCCAGCAGTTTATCTGATCAGCCCCAGCATTTT.

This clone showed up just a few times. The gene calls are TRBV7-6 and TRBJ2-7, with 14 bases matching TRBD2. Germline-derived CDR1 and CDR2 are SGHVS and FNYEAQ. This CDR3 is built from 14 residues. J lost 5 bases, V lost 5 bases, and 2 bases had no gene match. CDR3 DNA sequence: TGTGCCAGCAGCCAGGGACTAGCGGGAGACGAGCAGTACTTC. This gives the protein CASSQGLAGDEQYF.

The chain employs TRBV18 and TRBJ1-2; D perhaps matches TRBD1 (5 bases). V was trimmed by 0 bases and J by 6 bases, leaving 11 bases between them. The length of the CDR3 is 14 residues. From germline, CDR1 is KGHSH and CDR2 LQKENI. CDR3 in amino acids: CASSPPGRADGYTF. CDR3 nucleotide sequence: TGTGCCAGCTCACCACCAGGCAGGGCTGATGGCTACACCTTC.

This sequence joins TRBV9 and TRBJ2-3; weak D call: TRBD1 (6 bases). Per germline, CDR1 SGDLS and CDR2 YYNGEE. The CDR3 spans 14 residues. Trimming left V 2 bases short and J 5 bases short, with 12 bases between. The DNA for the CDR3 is TGTGCCAGCAGCGTTCAGGGGTTTGGAGATACGCAGTATTTT. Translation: CASSVQGFGDTQYF.

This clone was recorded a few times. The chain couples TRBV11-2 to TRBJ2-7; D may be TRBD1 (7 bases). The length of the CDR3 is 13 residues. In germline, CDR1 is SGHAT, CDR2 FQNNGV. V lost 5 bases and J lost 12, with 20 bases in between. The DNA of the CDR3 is TGTGCCAGCAGCCACGGCGGGGCGCCAGGGGGGTACTTC. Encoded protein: CASSHGGAPGGYF.

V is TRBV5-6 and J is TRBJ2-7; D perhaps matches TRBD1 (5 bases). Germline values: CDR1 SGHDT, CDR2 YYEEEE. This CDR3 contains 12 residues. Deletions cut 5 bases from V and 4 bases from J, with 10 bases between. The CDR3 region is CASSSSGYEQYV. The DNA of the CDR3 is TGTGCCAGCAGTTCTTCAGGGTACGAGCAGTACGTC.

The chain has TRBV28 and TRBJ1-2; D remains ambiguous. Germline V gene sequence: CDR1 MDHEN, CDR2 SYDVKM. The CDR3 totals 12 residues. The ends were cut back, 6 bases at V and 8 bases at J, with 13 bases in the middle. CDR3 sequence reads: CASSRPAVGYTF. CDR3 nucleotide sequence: TGTGCCAGCAGCCGACCGGCGGTAGGCTACACCTTC.

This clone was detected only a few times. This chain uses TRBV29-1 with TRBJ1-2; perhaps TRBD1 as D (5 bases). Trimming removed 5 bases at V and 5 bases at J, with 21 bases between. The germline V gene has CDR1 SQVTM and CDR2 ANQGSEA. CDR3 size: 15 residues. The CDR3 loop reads CSVPPDRRSLYGYTF. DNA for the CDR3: TGCAGCGTTCCCCCCGACAGAAGGTCCCTTTATGGCTACACCTTC.

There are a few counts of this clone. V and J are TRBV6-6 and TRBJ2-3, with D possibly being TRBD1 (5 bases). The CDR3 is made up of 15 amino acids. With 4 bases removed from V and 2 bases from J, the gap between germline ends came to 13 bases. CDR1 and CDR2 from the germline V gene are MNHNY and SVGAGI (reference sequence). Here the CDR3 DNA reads TGTGCCAGCAGTTCCCAGGGATATACCACAGATACGCAGTATTTT. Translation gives CASSSQGYTTDTQYF.

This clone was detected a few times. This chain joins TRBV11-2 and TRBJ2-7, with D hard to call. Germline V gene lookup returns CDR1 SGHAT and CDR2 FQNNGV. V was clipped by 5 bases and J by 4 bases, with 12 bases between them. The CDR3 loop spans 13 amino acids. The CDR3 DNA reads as TGTGCCAGCAGCCAAATGGCGGTTTACGAGCAGTACTTC. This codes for CASSQMAVYEQYF. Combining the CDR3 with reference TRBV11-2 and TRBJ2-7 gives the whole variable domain EAGVAQSPRYKIIEKRQSVAFWCNPISGHATLYWYQQILGQGPKLLIQFQNNGVVDDSQLPKDRFSAERLKGVDSTLKIQPAKLEDSAVYLCASSQMAVYEQYFGPGTRLTVT.

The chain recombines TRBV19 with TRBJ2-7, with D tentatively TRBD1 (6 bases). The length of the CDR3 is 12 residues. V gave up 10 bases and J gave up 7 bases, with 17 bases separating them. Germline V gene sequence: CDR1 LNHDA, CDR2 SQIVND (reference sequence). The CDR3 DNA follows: TGTGCCACCAGGGACACTACGAGGGAGCAGTACGTC. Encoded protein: CATRDTTREQYV.

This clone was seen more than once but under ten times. The DNA for the CDR3 is TGCGCCAGCAGCCAAGATTCAGGGCCCACCTCTACGCAGTATTTT. It is translated as CASSQDSGPTSTQYF. The chain recombines TRBV4-3 with TRBJ2-3; maybe TRBD1 (5 bases). This CDR3 is built from 15 residues. Germline CDR1 reads LGHNA; CDR2 reads YSLEER. Between the trimmed V and J ends, which lost 0 bases and 8 bases, there was a span of 15 bases.

The CDR3 DNA is TGTGCCAGCAGCACGCGGACAGGGGTCGTGGAGACCCAGTACTTC. This sequence encodes CASSTRTGVVETQYF. The gene calls are TRBV5-6 and TRBJ2-5; TRBD1 matches at 9 bases. The ends lost 4 bases at V and 5 bases at J; junction bases unmatched: 9. Germline assignment: CDR1 SGHDT and CDR2 YYEEEE. This CDR3 region has 15 residues.

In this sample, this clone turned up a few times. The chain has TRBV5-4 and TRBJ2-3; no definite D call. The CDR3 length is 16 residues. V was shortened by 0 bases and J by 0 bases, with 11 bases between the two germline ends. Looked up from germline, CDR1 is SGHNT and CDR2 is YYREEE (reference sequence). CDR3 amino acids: CASSLALSSSTDTQYF. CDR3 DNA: TGTGCCAGCAGCTTGGCCTTATCCTCTAGCACAGATACGCAGTATTTT.

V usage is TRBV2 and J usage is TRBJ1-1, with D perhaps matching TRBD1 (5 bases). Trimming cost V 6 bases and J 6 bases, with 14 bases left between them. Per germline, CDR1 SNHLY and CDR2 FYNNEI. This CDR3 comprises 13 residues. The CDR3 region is CASSAGRYSEAFF. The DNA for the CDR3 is TGTGCCAGCAGCGCGGGACGGTATTCTGAAGCTTTCTTT. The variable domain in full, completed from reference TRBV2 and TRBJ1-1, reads EPEVTQTPSHQVTQMGQEVILRCVPISNHLYFYWYRQILGQKVEFLVSFYNNEISEKSEIFDDQFSVERPDGSNFTLKIRSTKLEDSAMYFCASSAGRYSEAFFGQGTRLTVV.

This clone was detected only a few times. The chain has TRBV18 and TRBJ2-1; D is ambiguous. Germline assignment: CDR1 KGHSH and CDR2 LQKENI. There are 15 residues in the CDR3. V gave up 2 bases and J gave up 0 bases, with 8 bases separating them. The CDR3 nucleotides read TGTGCCAGCTCACCAAGGAGCGACTCCTACAATGAGCAGTTCTTC. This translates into CASSPRSDSYNEQFF.

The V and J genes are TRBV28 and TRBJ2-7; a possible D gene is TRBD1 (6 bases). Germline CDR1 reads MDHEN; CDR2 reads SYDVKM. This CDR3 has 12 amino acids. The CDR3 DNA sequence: TGCAAGACAGGCCGAGCCTCCTACGAGCAGTACGTC. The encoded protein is CKTGRASYEQYV.